The source of this TCR beta chain is a study of chemoradiotherapy in HPV16-positive cancers. The CDR3 length equals 10 residues, ends included. Per the germline V gene, CDR1 is SGHTA and CDR2 is FQGTGA. This clone was observed a few times. The conserved phenylalanine or tryptophan is not found at the CDR3 terminus, so this likely reflects a read error. No DNA is shown, since the ends of the CDR3 on it are uncertain; the CDR3 is the one TCRdb lists. TCRdb's copy holds only in-frame clones and misses some; the assay was immunoSEQ multiplex PCR. Of approximately 5,200 clones listed, around 70% are singletons.

The starting material was tumor tissue, obtained from a patient who underwent chemoradiotherapy. The rearrangement joins TRBV7-3 to TRBJ2-7; TRBD1, the table's D call, lacks a check against the DNA. The sequence derives from a human donor with HPV-associated anogenital cancer. CDR3 sequence: CASSPTRGWE.